Below are 20 T cell receptor beta chains sequenced from a single sample in a study of PD-1 blockade in classical Hodgkin lymphoma. Brentuximab vedotin exposure varied, and every patient relapsed after autologous stem cell transplantation. TCRdb's table, derived via immunoSEQ multiplex PCR, lists solely in-frame clones and lacks some. The sample lists about 100,000 clones; around 89% were seen once. Source: peripheral blood mononuclear cells (PBMCs), taken before the second cycle of nivolumab. The origin of the receptors is a human donor with classical Hodgkin lymphoma.

J is TRBJ2-5 and V is TRBV7-9, with TRBD2 as a possible D gene (6 bases). This CDR3 is 15 amino acids long. The germline gives CDR1 SEHNR, CDR2 FQNEAQ (reference sequence). Trimming shortened V by 0 bases and J by 4 bases, and 12 bases separated the two germline ends. The CDR3 loop is CASSLAPGERETQYF. The CDR3 DNA follows: TGTGCCAGCAGCTTAGCACCGGGAGAACGAGAGACCCAGTACTTC.

This clone was detected once. The chain joins TRBV18 to TRBJ1-1; TRBD1 might be the D (5 bases). The length of the CDR3 is 16 residues. V lost 3 bases, J lost 1 base, and 15 bases lay in between. The germline V gene encodes CDR1 KGHSH and CDR2 LQKENI. CDR3 sequence reads: CASSPTGGEGNTEAFF. The CDR3 nucleotides read TGTGCCAGCTCACCGACCGGGGGTGAGGGGAACACTGAAGCTTTCTTT.

The chain recombines TRBV7-2 with TRBJ2-5; 9 positions agree with TRBD1. This CDR3 is built from 14 residues. CDR1 SGHTA and CDR2 FQGNSA come from the germline V gene. V dropped 4 bases and J dropped 5; count of bases not matched to a gene: 5. In nucleotides, the CDR3 is TGTGCCAGCAGCTGGCGGGACAGGGAGGAGACCCAGTACTTC. This translates into CASSWRDREETQYF.

The chain carries TRBV25-1 and TRBJ1-1, with a possible D match to TRBD1 (6 bases). Between the trimmed V and J ends, which lost 3 bases and 0 bases, there was a span of 11 bases. The germline CDR1 and CDR2 sequences are MGHDK and SYGVNS. The CDR3 runs to 15 residues. CDR3 residues: CASSDQGFLNTEAFF. CDR3 in DNA: TGTGCCAGCAGTGACCAGGGGTTTTTGAACACTGAAGCTTTCTTT.

DNA for the CDR3: TGTGCCAGCAGTTACAAGGGGCTTGGTGAAGCTTTCTTT. This translates into CASSYKGLGEAFF. This chain uses TRBV6-5 with TRBJ1-1; perhaps TRBD1 as D (5 bases). Trimming left V 2 bases short and J 7 bases short, with 11 bases between. The CDR3 runs 13 residues. CDR1 is MNHEY, CDR2 SVGAGI, per germline.

This clone was seen only once. The rearrangement joins TRBV7-9 to TRBJ2-7; D gene uncertain. Germline V gene lookup returns CDR1 SEHNR and CDR2 FQNEAQ (reference sequence). V was clipped by 7 bases and J by 3 bases, with 13 bases between them. The CDR3 loop spans 13 amino acids. The CDR3 here is CASTRIWDYEQYF. CDR3 nucleotide sequence: TGTGCCAGCACCAGGATTTGGGACTACGAGCAGTACTTC. Full variable domain (remainder filled in from reference TRBV7-9 and TRBJ2-7): DTGVSQNPRHKITKRGQNVTFRCDPISEHNRLYWYRQTLGQGPEFLTYFQNEAQLEKSRLLSDRFSAERPKGSFSTLEIQRTEQGDSAMYLCASTRIWDYEQYFGPGTRLTVT.

The chain couples TRBV2 to TRBJ2-1, with TRBD2 matching 8 bases. Germline CDR1 and CDR2: SNHLY and FYNNEI. CDR3 length equals 16 residues. V lost 2 bases and J lost 9; bases outside the gene matches: 12. The CDR3 DNA reads TGTGCCAGCAGTGAACTGGCGGGGGGCTATGGAGGTGAGCAGTTCTTC. Its protein is CASSELAGGYGGEQFF.

The chain employs TRBV19 and TRBJ1-5; D ambiguous. V was cut by 2 bases and J by 0 bases, with 14 bases left in between. This CDR3 contains 17 residues. Germline CDR1 LNHDA, CDR2 SQIVND (reference sequence). The CDR3 region is CASSIIGFVGSNQPQHF. The CDR3, as DNA: TGTGCCAGTAGTATAATTGGGTTCGTCGGTAGCAATCAGCCCCAGCATTTT.

The chain joins TRBV5-1 to TRBJ1-1; TRBD1 might be the D (5 bases). This CDR3 is built from 12 residues. CDR1 is SGHRS and CDR2 is YFSETQ in the germline V gene. Trimming pared 7 bases from V and 3 bases from J, leaving 10 bases between. The CDR3 sequence is CASYQGDTEAFF. In DNA form, the CDR3 reads TGCGCCAGCTACCAGGGAGACACTGAAGCTTTCTTT.

The J gene is TRBJ2-3, the V gene TRBV7-3, with 9 bases matching TRBD1. The J segment lost 3 bases and the V segment lost 3 bases, leaving 7 bases of the junction unmatched. This CDR3 contains 16 residues. The germline CDR1 and CDR2 sequences are SGHTA and FQGTGA. The CDR3, as DNA: TGTGCCAGCAGCTTTTCTGGGACAGGGATTACAGATACGCAGTATTTT. Translated: CASSFSGTGITDTQYF.

In its sample, this clone was seen once. The rearrangement links TRBV27 to TRBJ2-3; no clear D. V lost 8 bases and J lost 1, with 10 bases in between. Germline values: CDR1 MNHEY, CDR2 SMNVEV (reference sequence). This CDR3 spans 13 amino acids. CDR3 region: CASVLLGTDTQYF. The CDR3 DNA reads TGTGCCAGCGTATTGTTGGGCACAGATACGCAGTATTTT.

The J gene is TRBJ2-5, the V gene TRBV6-4; D might be TRBD1 (6 bases). V was cut by 3 bases and J by 9 bases, with 14 bases left in between. This CDR3 contains 13 residues. In germline, CDR1 is MRHNA, CDR2 SNTAGT. The DNA for the CDR3 is TGTGCCAGCAGTGAGGACAGCCGATCGGCCCAGTACTTC. Translating it yields CASSEDSRSAQYF.

The chain employs TRBV4-2 and TRBJ2-1, with 10 nucleotides matching TRBD1. CDR3 length: 14 residues. V lost 4 bases, J lost 9 bases, and 6 bases stayed unmatched. CDR1 and CDR2 (germline): LGHNA, YNFKEQ. The CDR3 DNA is TGTGCCAGCAGCCTCCCGGGACAGGGGAGTGAGCAGTTCTTC. Its translation: CASSLPGQGSEQFF.

The J gene is TRBJ2-1, the V gene TRBV9; D not certain. CDR1 is SGDLS, CDR2 YYNGEE, per germline. CDR3 length equals 12 residues. Between the trimmed V and J ends, which lost 4 bases and 3 bases, there was a span of 5 bases. The CDR3 region has the DNA TGTGCCAGCAGCTTGGACTACAATGAGCAGTTCTTC. As protein: CASSLDYNEQFF.

The CDR3 DNA reads TGCGCCAGCAGCCAAGGGGCAGGGCTGGGCTATGGCTACACCTTC. Protein: CASSQGAGLGYGYTF. J is TRBJ1-2 and V is TRBV4-1; D possibly corresponds to TRBD1 (5 bases). The CDR3 totals 15 residues. CDR1 and CDR2 (germline): MGHRA, YSYEKL. The V and J ends lost 1 base and 4 bases respectively, with 13 bases between them.

This chain connects TRBV6-6 to TRBJ2-7; the D gene could be TRBD1 or TRBD2 (5 bases each). With 5 bases removed from V and 7 bases from J, the gap between germline ends came to 15 bases. The germline V gene encodes CDR1 MNHNY and CDR2 SVGAGI (reference sequence). The CDR3 loop spans 13 amino acids. CDR3 coding DNA: TGTGCCAGCAGTGGAGAGGGGCAGTGGGAGCAGTACTTC. This encodes CASSGEGQWEQYF.

V usage is TRBV5-8 and J usage is TRBJ1-2; 7 nucleotides line up with TRBD1. CDR3 size: 13 residues. Germline V gene data show CDR1 as SGHTS and CDR2 as YDEGEE. V gave up 4 bases and J gave up 8 bases; unmatched junction bases: 8. Here the CDR3 reads CASSPGTVGGYTF. DNA of the CDR3: TGTGCCAGCAGCCCCGGGACAGTCGGGGGCTACACCTTC.

The chain carries TRBV19 and TRBJ1-1; D possibly corresponds to TRBD1 (5 bases). Germline CDR1 is LNHDA and CDR2 is SQIVND (reference sequence). CDR3 length equals 17 residues. Trimming took 7 bases from V and 4 from J, leaving 25 bases between them. CDR3 loop: CASTTMGKGLSGTEAFF. The CDR3 nucleotides are TGTGCCAGTACCACCATGGGTAAGGGACTTTCGGGCACTGAAGCTTTCTTT.

The chain recombines TRBV5-1 with TRBJ1-2; D gene unclear. CDR1 is SGHRS, CDR2 YFSETQ, per germline. There are 14 residues in the CDR3. V lost 3 bases to trimming and J lost 5 bases, with 14 bases between them. The chain's CDR3 is CASSSWSGGYGYTF. The CDR3 nucleotides are TGCGCCAGCAGCTCCTGGTCCGGTGGGTATGGCTACACCTTC.

The V gene is TRBV7-9, the J gene TRBJ1-3; D unclear. Trimming removed 7 bases at V and 0 bases at J, with 19 bases between. CDR1 and CDR2 (germline): SEHNR, FQNEAQ (reference sequence). The CDR3 runs to 17 residues. CDR3: CASTPNQYRHSGNTIYF. CDR3 coding DNA: TGTGCCAGCACCCCTAACCAATACAGACACTCTGGAAACACCATATATTTT.